The 21 T cell receptor beta chains below were found in one sample sequenced in a study of Ad26.COV2.S vaccination and SARS-CoV-2 variants. The table came from immunoSEQ multiplex PCR; TCRdb's copy has only in-frame clones and leaves some out. The sample carries hundreds of thousands of clones, 75% to 90% recorded once. Documented treatment: some 20 received Ad26.COV2.S at low or high dose, single or two shots; about 5 received placebo; per-sample allocation not given. Samples came from day 63 after the first vaccine or placebo injection. The sample was peripheral blood, taken in a trial of Ad26.COV2.S vaccine versus placebo. These receptors originate from a person aged 18 to 65 who received the Ad26.COV2.S COVID-19 vaccine or a placebo.

Comments on this clone: This CDR3 is also generated by other DNA sequences in the sample. The V and J genes are TRBV12-3 or TRBV12-4 and TRBJ2-7; TRBD1 agrees at 7 bases. This CDR3 region has 12 residues. After removal of 5 bases from V and 4 bases from J, the junction contained 2 bases not matched to a gene. CDR3 sequence: CASSRQGYEQYF. CDR3 nucleotide sequence: TGTGCCAGCAGTCGACAGGGTTACGAGCAGTACTTC.

This clone was recorded a few times. V gene TRBV5-8 combines with J gene TRBJ2-7; D perhaps matches TRBD1 (5 bases). V shed 0 bases and J shed 2 bases, with 6 bases lying between them. The CDR3 consists of 13 residues. Germline values: CDR1 SGHTS, CDR2 YDEGEE. CDR3 in DNA: TGTGCCAGCAGCTTGGGGACACCCTACGAGCAGTACTTC. Protein: CASSLGTPYEQYF.

V and J are TRBV11-2 and TRBJ1-5; D unclear. Germline V CDR1 and CDR2: SGHAT, FQNNGV. Trimming took 1 base from V and 3 from J, leaving 4 bases between them. There are 13 residues in the CDR3. CDR3 amino acids: CASSLAHNQPQHF. CDR3 nucleotide sequence: TGTGCCAGCAGCTTAGCCCACAATCAGCCCCAGCATTTT.

This chain connects TRBV14 to TRBJ1-3; 7 bases map to TRBD1. V lost 4 bases, J lost 0 bases, and 9 bases stayed unmatched. CDR3 length equals 17 residues. CDR1 is SGHDN and CDR2 is FVKESK in the germline V gene. In nucleotides, the CDR3 is TGTGCCAGCAGCCTCAGGGGGGCCTATCCCTCTGGAAACACCATATATTTT. Translating gives CASSLRGAYPSGNTIYF.

Regarding this clone: The same CDR3 arises from other DNA sequences in this sample as well. The gene calls are TRBV7-2 and TRBJ2-1; D uncertain. The V and J ends lost 0 bases and 3 bases respectively, with 9 bases between them. The CDR3 extends over 15 amino acids. Germline-derived CDR1 and CDR2 are SGHTA and FQGNSA. For the CDR3, the DNA is TGTGCCAGCAGCTTAGCAGGCCAGGACTACAATGAGCAGTTCTTC. This gives the protein CASSLAGQDYNEQFF.

The chain couples TRBV11-2 to TRBJ2-1; 15 positions match TRBD2. Trimming cost V 3 bases and J 8 bases; bases outside gene matches: 5. Germline values: CDR1 SGHAT, CDR2 FQNNGV. The CDR3 length is 16 residues. The CDR3 coding sequence is TGTGCCAGCAGCTTCCGGACTAGCGGGAGGGAGGATGAGCAGTTCTTC. Protein product: CASSFRTSGREDEQFF. The whole variable domain, filled in from reference TRBV11-2 and TRBJ2-1, reads EAGVAQSPRYKIIEKRQSVAFWCNPISGHATLYWYQQILGQGPKLLIQFQNNGVVDDSQLPKDRFSAERLKGVDSTLKIQPAKLEDSAVYLCASSFRTSGREDEQFFGPGTRLTVL.

The V gene is TRBV2, the J gene TRBJ2-7; 7 positions agree with TRBD2. The germline V gene encodes CDR1 SNHLY and CDR2 FYNNEI. CDR3 length equals 13 residues. J gave up 0 bases and V 7 bases, and 3 bases lay outside the gene matches. The CDR3 sequence: CASTRGSSYEQYF. In DNA form, the CDR3 reads TGTGCCAGCACGCGGGGGAGCTCCTACGAGCAGTACTTC.

The V gene is TRBV20-1, the J gene TRBJ2-5; D is unresolved. CDR3 length equals 11 residues. Germline-derived CDR1 and CDR2 are DFQATT and SNEGSKA (reference sequence). Trimming removed 5 bases from V and 2 bases from J, with 6 bases in between. The CDR3 spells CSAPIQETQYF. The CDR3, as DNA: TGCAGTGCTCCTATACAAGAGACCCAGTACTTC.

The genes are TRBV28 and TRBJ1-1; D is unresolved. Germline V gives CDR1 MDHEN, CDR2 SYDVKM. Deletions cut 11 bases from V and 0 bases from J, with 13 bases between. This CDR3 has 13 residues. CDR3 sequence reads: CASTILMNTEAFF. As DNA, the CDR3 is TGTGCCTCCACGATACTCATGAACACTGAAGCTTTCTTT.

This rearrangement joins TRBV5-1 to TRBJ2-2; 8 bases agree with TRBD1. The CDR3 spans 16 residues. J lost 4 bases, V lost 4 bases, and 9 bases had no gene match. CDR1 and CDR2 (germline): SGHRS, YFSETQ. CDR3 in amino acids: CASSILTGDVTGELFF. In DNA, the CDR3 is TGCGCCAGCAGCATTTTGACAGGGGACGTCACCGGGGAGCTGTTTTTT.

This chain links TRBV7-8 with TRBJ1-1; D remains ambiguous. The ends were cut back, 3 bases at V and 0 bases at J, with 8 bases in the middle. Germline-derived CDR1 and CDR2 are SGHVS and FQNEAQ. The CDR3 extends over 14 amino acids. The CDR3 region has the DNA TGTGCCAGCAGCTTCGCGGCCATGAACACTGAAGCTTTCTTT. It specifies CASSFAAMNTEAFF. Full variable domain (rest looked up from reference TRBV7-8 and TRBJ1-1): GAGVSQSPRYKVAKRGQDVALRCDPISGHVSLFWYQQALGQGPEFLTYFQNEAQLDKSGLPSDRFFAERPEGSVSTLKIQRTQQEDSAVYLCASSFAAMNTEAFFGQGTRLTVV.

This chain links TRBV7-2 with TRBJ1-3; no reliable D call. V was clipped by 5 bases and J by 4 bases, with 6 bases between them. This CDR3 has 12 residues. In germline, CDR1 is SGHTA, CDR2 FQGNSA. The CDR3 is CASSPAGNTIYF. The CDR3 DNA sequence: TGTGCCAGCAGCCCGGCCGGAAACACCATATATTTT.

This clone was detected once. This sequence joins TRBV7-9 and TRBJ1-3, with D perhaps matching TRBD1 (5 bases). V was trimmed by 5 bases and J by 0 bases, leaving 17 bases between them. This CDR3 is built from 17 residues. Per germline, CDR1 SEHNR and CDR2 FQNEAQ (reference sequence). In DNA form, the CDR3 reads TGTGCCAGCAGCAACCTCGGGGGAGTCTCCTCTGGAAACACCATATATTTT. Protein product: CASSNLGGVSSGNTIYF.

The chain uses TRBV10-3 and TRBJ2-7; the D is unclear. The CDR3 sequence is 13 residues long. Germline V gene lookup returns CDR1 ENHRY and CDR2 SYGVKD. Trimming shortened V by 3 bases and J by 1 base, and 7 bases separated the two germline ends. CDR3 DNA sequence: TGTGCCATCAGTGACCAAACTTCCTACGAGCAGTACTTC. Residues: CAISDQTSYEQYF.

J is TRBJ2-1 and V is TRBV11-3, with 7 bases identical to TRBD2. Trimming removed 0 bases from V and 12 bases from J; junction bases left unmatched: 2. CDR1 SGHNT and CDR2 YENEEA come from the germline V gene. The CDR3 totals 12 residues. CDR3 coding DNA: TGTGCCAGCAGCTTAGATGGCGGGGGGCAGTTCTTC. It is translated as CASSLDGGGQFF.

The chain employs TRBV28 and TRBJ2-5, with unresolved D. Germline V gene sequence: CDR1 MDHEN, CDR2 SYDVKM. Trimming took 2 bases from V and 1 from J, leaving 11 bases between them. The CDR3 runs 15 residues. Here the CDR3 DNA reads TGTGCCAGCAGTTTACTGTCCAGAGCCCAAGAGACCCAGTACTTC. Residues: CASSLLSRAQETQYF.

The chain has TRBV6-5 and TRBJ2-1; TRBD1 is a possible D gene (5 bases). V was shortened by 6 bases and J by 2 bases, with 11 bases between the two germline ends. The germline V gene has CDR1 MNHEY and CDR2 SVGAGI. CDR3 length: 14 residues. The CDR3 loop reads CASSPTAPYNEQFF. CDR3 DNA: TGTGCCAGCAGCCCGACAGCTCCCTACAATGAGCAGTTCTTC.

V usage is TRBV20-1 and J usage is TRBJ2-1; no clear D gene. V lost 6 bases and J lost 4, with 4 bases in between. CDR3 length equals 10 residues. Germline V gene data show CDR1 as DFQATT and CDR2 as SNEGSKA (reference sequence). CDR3 region: CSAEYNEQFF. CDR3 DNA sequence: TGCAGTGCCGAATACAATGAGCAGTTCTTC.

This chain joins TRBV3-1 (or the pseudogene TRBV3-2) and TRBJ2-5; 10 bases agree with TRBD2. V lost 2 bases to trimming and J lost 5 bases; unmatched junction nucleotides: 5. Germline CDR1 is LGHDT and CDR2 is YNNKEL (reference sequence). The CDR3 totals 15 residues. CDR3 bases: TGTGCCAGCAGCCAATTAGCGGGAGGCGGCGAGACCCAGTACTTC. Translated, it gives CASSQLAGGGETQYF.

V is TRBV4-2 and J is TRBJ2-3; perhaps TRBD2 as D (6 bases). Trimming removed 0 bases at V and 2 bases at J, with 12 bases between. The germline gives CDR1 LGHNA, CDR2 YNFKEQ. The CDR3 spans 16 residues. The CDR3, as DNA: TGTGCCAGCAGCCAAGATGCTCCTAGCGCCACAGATACGCAGTATTTT. Residues: CASSQDAPSATDTQYF.

This chain uses TRBV5-6 with TRBJ1-1; D unclear. CDR1 and CDR2 (germline): SGHDT, YYEEEE. The CDR3 is 15 residues long. V was clipped by 0 bases and J by 7 bases, with 16 bases between them. Written as DNA, the CDR3 is TGTGCCAGCAGCTTGGATAGGTTCGGGTACGGTGAAGCTTTCTTT. This translates into CASSLDRFGYGEAFF. The full variable domain, in which reference TRBV5-6 and TRBJ1-1 provide the parts outside the CDR3, is DAGVTQSPTHLIKTRGQQVTLRCSPKSGHDTVSWYQQALGQGPQFIFQYYEEEERQRGNFPDRFSGHQFPNYSSELNVNALLLGDSALYLCASSLDRFGYGEAFFGQGTRLTVV.